The text below deals with one TCR beta chain. The assay was immunoSEQ multiplex PCR, and TCRdb's table has in-frame clones only and misses some. The sample contains under 45,000 clones, about two thirds of which appear only once. The sample's time point: cycle 4 day 1 (C4D1), after six to seven weeks of nivolumab. Every single patient, without exception, relapsed after autologous stem cell transplantation, and brentuximab vedotin exposure varied. Best overall response was complete response, partial response or progressive disease in these relapsed/refractory classical Hodgkin lymphoma patients. The sample belongs to a study of PD-1 blockade in classical Hodgkin lymphoma. Sequencing used peripheral blood mononuclear cells (PBMCs), obtained before the fourth cycle of nivolumab. This receptor was taken from a human donor with classical Hodgkin lymphoma.

The CDR3 reads CASSQGGGFGYTF. CDR3 bases: TGTGCCAGCAGCCAAGGAGGGGGGTTCGGCTACACCTTC. The rearrangement links TRBV7-9 to TRBJ1-2, with a tentative D call TRBD1 (6 bases). Per germline, CDR1 SEHNR and CDR2 FQNEAQ (reference sequence). This CDR3 has 13 amino acids. V gave up 5 bases and J gave up 8 bases, with 15 bases separating them.